Reported below is one T cell receptor beta chain. These data belong to a study of control samples from healthy donors and cancer patients. The assay was immunoSEQ multiplex PCR, and TCRdb's table has in-frame clones only and misses some. The data hold about 130,000 clones, with around 93% observed a single time. Germline assignment: CDR1 SNHLY and CDR2 FYNNEI. The CDR3 length is 15 residues. J gave up 4 bases and V 6 bases, and 9 bases lay outside the gene matches. The clonotype was recovered from a man aged 18 to 30 in good health. The V call is TRBV2, the J call TRBJ2-7, with TRBD2 matching over 10 bases. The material sequenced was blood. CDR3 DNA sequence: TGTGCCAGCAGCCCACTAGCGGGGCGTCCGTACGAGCAGTACTTC. As protein: CASSPLAGRPYEQYF.